Shown below are 23 T cell receptor beta chains from a single sample sequenced in a study of T cells in Graves' hyperthyroidism and ophthalmopathy. RNA transcripts yielded amplified TCR beta CDR3 regions. With the HTBI primer set, the TCR CDR3 went through a first round of RT-PCR. TCRdb independently ran MiXCR on the multiplex PCR reads; one entry per CDR3 protein. The sample lists more than 300,000 distinct CDR3 sequences, about 18% occurring once. The material sequenced was blood. Every receptor here comes from a woman between 25 and 40 years old with Graves' hyperthyroidism that later progressed to Graves' ophthalmopathy.

Many counts were recorded for this clonotype. The chain combines TRBV6-1 with TRBJ2-7, with D perhaps matching TRBD1 (5 bases). The CDR3 length is 13 residues. Germline V lookup: CDR1 MNHNS, CDR2 SASEGT. V lost 6 bases and J 3 bases, leaving 12 bases between the germline ends. The CDR3 spells CASRGLTHYEQYF. The CDR3 nucleotides are TGTGCCAGCAGGGGGCTGACGCACTACGAGCAGTACTTC.

Ten or more counts support this clonotype. V gene TRBV29-1 combines with J gene TRBJ1-5; TRBD1 might be the D (5 bases). CDR3 length: 12 amino acids. Looked up from germline, CDR1 is SQVTM and CDR2 is ANQGSEA. V gave up 4 bases and J gave up 3 bases, with 7 bases separating them. The CDR3 loop is CSVGQFNQPQHF. CDR3 nucleotides: TGCAGCGTTGGACAGTTCAATCAGCCCCAGCATTTT. The full variable domain, in which reference TRBV29-1 and TRBJ1-5 provide the parts outside the CDR3, is SAVISQKPSRDICQRGTSLTIQCQVDSQVTMMFWYRQQPGQSLTLIATANQGSEATYESGFVIDKFPISRPNLTFSTLTVSNMSPEDSSIYLCSVGQFNQPQHFGDGTRLSIL.

This clonotype appeared many times. The chain joins TRBV11-2 to TRBJ2-7, with D possibly being TRBD2 (6 bases). CDR3 length: 16 amino acids. Germline values: CDR1 SGHAT, CDR2 FQNNGV. Between the trimmed V and J ends, which lost 4 bases and 6 bases, there was a span of 22 bases. For the CDR3, the DNA is TGTGCCAGCAGCTCCCCTACCGGTCGGGGGTCACGCGAGCAGTACTTC. This sequence encodes CASSSPTGRGSREQYF.

This clonotype came up many times. The chain uses TRBV11-2 and TRBJ1-1; tentative D call: TRBD1 (5 bases). From germline, CDR1 is SGHAT and CDR2 FQNNGV. This CDR3 is 17 amino acids long. Trimming removed 5 bases from V and 0 bases from J, with 19 bases in between. The CDR3 spells CASSRGGIRHMNTEAFF. CDR3 DNA: TGTGCCAGCAGCCGGGGGGGGATTCGACACATGAACACTGAAGCTTTCTTT.

This clonotype has at least ten counts. The chain combines TRBV28 with TRBJ2-1, with D hard to call. CDR3 length: 15 residues. V lost 5 bases to trimming and J lost 0 bases, with 11 bases between them. CDR1 MDHEN and CDR2 SYDVKM come from the germline V gene. The DNA of the CDR3 is TGTGCCAGCAGTCCCGGGTCCGGCTCCTACAATGAGCAGTTCTTC. This codes for CASSPGSGSYNEQFF.

This clonotype showed up many times. The genes are TRBV6-1 and TRBJ1-2; 8 bases align to TRBD1. The CDR3 sequence is 15 residues long. Germline-derived CDR1 and CDR2 are MNHNS and SASEGT. V was pared by 5 bases and J by 6 bases, with 11 bases of the junction left unmatched. In DNA, the CDR3 is TGTGCCAGCAGTTACCGACTCGCAGGGGGCCATGGCTACACCTTC. Translated, it gives CASSYRLAGGHGYTF.

This clonotype showed up many times. V and J are TRBV30 and TRBJ1-5; the D gene is possibly TRBD1 (6 bases). V lost 2 bases, J lost 0 bases, and 14 bases lay in between. The length of the CDR3 is 16 residues. CDR1 is GTSNPN, CDR2 SVGIG, per germline (reference sequence). The CDR3: CAWSPGDLDSNQPQHF. The CDR3 DNA reads as TGTGCCTGGAGTCCAGGGGACCTTGATAGCAATCAGCCCCAGCATTTT.

This clonotype has at least ten counts. This rearrangement joins TRBV9 to TRBJ2-5; maybe TRBD1 (5 bases). Germline assignment: CDR1 SGDLS and CDR2 YYNGEE. Trimming took 4 bases from V and 3 from J, leaving 13 bases between them. The CDR3 is 14 residues long. The CDR3 region is CASSFSTVEETQYF. The CDR3 coding sequence is TGTGCCAGCAGCTTCTCGACAGTGGAAGAGACCCAGTACTTC.

Ten or more counts support this clonotype. The rearrangement links TRBV6-1 to TRBJ2-5; D may be TRBD2 (6 bases). This CDR3 contains 14 residues. CDR1 MNHNS and CDR2 SASEGT come from the germline V gene. With 6 bases removed from V and 5 bases from J, the gap between germline ends came to 16 bases. The CDR3: CASSRDLAAETQYF. CDR3 nucleotides: TGTGCCAGCAGCCGGGACTTAGCGGCGGAGACCCAGTACTTC.

This clonotype was detected only a few times. This CDR3 is CAIREGQSQNTEAFF. The CDR3 DNA sequence: TGTGCCATCAGGGAGGGACAGTCTCAGAACACTGAAGCTTTCTTT. The chain couples TRBV10-3 to TRBJ1-1; the match to TRBD1 covers 7 bases. J lost 1 base, V lost 6 bases, and 8 bases had no gene match. Germline CDR1 reads ENHRY; CDR2 reads SYGVKD. The CDR3 loop spans 15 amino acids.

With respect to this clonotype: A read error may explain this, as a much larger clone is one base away. The chain combines TRBV27 with TRBJ1-6; D gene uncertain. Germline loops: CDR1 MNHEY, CDR2 SMNVEV (reference sequence). V was clipped by 2 bases and J by 7 bases, with 6 bases between them. The CDR3 is 13 amino acids. The CDR3 spells CASSLLQNSPLHF. The CDR3 nucleotides read TGTGCCAGCAGTTTACTCCAAAATTCACCCCTCCACTTT.

This clonotype came up many times. For the CDR3, the DNA is TGTGCCAGCTGGGGGTTGGATGAAAAACTGTTTTTT. Residues: CASWGLDEKLFF. The chain couples TRBV12-3 or TRBV12-4 to TRBJ1-4; TRBD1 might be the D (5 bases). V gave up 8 bases and J gave up 6 bases, with 10 bases separating them. CDR3 size: 12 residues.

The genes are TRBV20-1 and TRBJ1-1; D call uncertain. The CDR3 is made up of 12 amino acids. CDR1 is DFQATT, CDR2 SNEGSKA, per germline (reference sequence). V lost 0 bases to trimming and J lost 14 bases, with 16 bases between them. CDR3 protein: CSARDLVYPAFF. The CDR3 DNA is TGCAGTGCTAGAGATTTAGTTTACCCCGCGTTCTTT.

Ten or more counts support this clonotype. This chain uses TRBV5-6 with TRBJ1-2; D remains unclear. Germline-derived CDR1 and CDR2 are SGHDT and YYEEEE. This CDR3 is built from 14 residues. Trimming removed 0 bases from V and 2 bases from J, with 8 bases in between. CDR3 region: CASSLVATNYGYTF. CDR3 coding DNA: TGTGCCAGCAGCTTGGTTGCGACAAACTATGGCTACACCTTC. The whole variable domain, remainder taken from reference TRBV5-6 and TRBJ1-2, is DAGVTQSPTHLIKTRGQQVTLRCSPKSGHDTVSWYQQALGQGPQFIFQYYEEEERQRGNFPDRFSGHQFPNYSSELNVNALLLGDSALYLCASSLVATNYGYTFGSGTRLTVV.

The rearrangement uses TRBV28 and TRBJ2-4; perhaps TRBD2 as D (5 bases). From germline, CDR1 is MDHEN and CDR2 SYDVKM. CDR3 length: 15 residues. Between the trimmed V and J ends, which lost 2 bases and 1 base, there was a span of 9 bases. The CDR3 spells CASSLTSSAKNIQYF. For the CDR3, the DNA is TGTGCCAGCAGTTTAACTAGTTCGGCCAAAAACATTCAGTACTTC.

V gene TRBV5-1 combines with J gene TRBJ2-3; tentative D call: TRBD1 (5 bases). This CDR3 has 15 residues. Deletions cut 1 base from V and 4 bases from J, with 13 bases between. From germline, CDR1 is SGHRS and CDR2 YFSETQ. The CDR3 reads CASSLWQGGADTQYF. Here the CDR3 DNA reads TGCGCCAGCAGCTTGTGGCAGGGTGGTGCAGATACGCAGTATTTT.

This clonotype was recorded many times. J is TRBJ2-3 and V is TRBV7-9; D unresolved. The CDR3 has 13 amino acids. Per the germline V gene, CDR1 is SEHNR and CDR2 is FQNEAQ (reference sequence). Trimming stripped 5 bases from V and 1 base from J, with 7 bases between. CDR3 DNA: TGTGCCAGCAGCCGACCGGGCACAGATACGCAGTATTTT. This encodes CASSRPGTDTQYF.

In this sample, this clonotype turned up many times. The chain carries TRBV15 and TRBJ1-2; no clear D gene. With 1 base removed from V and 5 bases from J, the gap between germline ends came to 8 bases. The CDR3 has 13 residues. Per germline, CDR1 LNHNV and CDR2 YYDKDF (reference sequence). The CDR3 reads CATSRAGLYGYTF. The DNA for the CDR3 is TGTGCCACCAGCAGAGCTGGTCTTTATGGCTACACCTTC.

This clonotype has at least ten counts. This rearrangement joins TRBV28 to TRBJ2-1; TRBD2 agrees at 10 bases. Trimming removed 6 bases from V and 4 bases from J; junction bases left unmatched: 9. Germline V lookup: CDR1 MDHEN, CDR2 SYDVKM. The CDR3 consists of 16 residues. DNA of the CDR3: TGTGCCAGCAGCCCACATAGCGGGGGGATTTACAATGAGCAGTTCTTC. Its protein product is CASSPHSGGIYNEQFF.

This clonotype was detected many times. The chain links TRBV7-9 to TRBJ2-1; D is possibly TRBD1 or TRBD2 (6 bases each). Trimming pared 4 bases from V and 8 bases from J, leaving 15 bases between. This CDR3 is built from 14 residues. Germline values: CDR1 SEHNR, CDR2 FQNEAQ (reference sequence). CDR3 loop: CASSSQGRGDEQFF. In DNA form, the CDR3 reads TGTGCCAGCAGCTCGCAGGGGCGCGGGGATGAGCAGTTCTTC.

This clonotype has only a few counts. Sequence at one end of the junction differs from germline and may be a read error. CDR3: CASSLVSREFYDEQFF. DNA of the CDR3: TGTGCCAGCAGCTTGGTCTCCAGGGAATTCTACGATGAGCAGTTCTTC. The rearrangement links TRBV5-6 to TRBJ2-1; D may be TRBD1 (5 bases). The CDR3 is 16 amino acids. CDR1 and CDR2 from the germline V gene are SGHDT and YYEEEE.

This clonotype was picked up one time. The chain links TRBV7-6 to TRBJ1-4; D not resolved. This CDR3 contains 15 residues. CDR1 and CDR2 (germline): SGHVS, FNYEAQ. V lost 1 base to trimming and J lost 6 bases, with 12 bases between them. For the CDR3, the DNA is TGTGCCAGCAGCTTAGGGCAGGTCCGATATGAAAAACTGTTTTTT. As protein: CASSLGQVRYEKLFF.

This clonotype was counted many times. V is TRBV6-1 and J is TRBJ2-1; 9 nucleotides agree with TRBD1. V was clipped by 6 bases and J by 4 bases; unmatched bases: 7. Germline-derived CDR1 and CDR2 are MNHNS and SASEGT. This CDR3 is built from 15 residues. CDR3 amino acids: CASRNRGQKYNEQFF. The CDR3 DNA reads TGTGCCAGCAGGAACAGGGGGCAAAAATACAATGAGCAGTTCTTC.